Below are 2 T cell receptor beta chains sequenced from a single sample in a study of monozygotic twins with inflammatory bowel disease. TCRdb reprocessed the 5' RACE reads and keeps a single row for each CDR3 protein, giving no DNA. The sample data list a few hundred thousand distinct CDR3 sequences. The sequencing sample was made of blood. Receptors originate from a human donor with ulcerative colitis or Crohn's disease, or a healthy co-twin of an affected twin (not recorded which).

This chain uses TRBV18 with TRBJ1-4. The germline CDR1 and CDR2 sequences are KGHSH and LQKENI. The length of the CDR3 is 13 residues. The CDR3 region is CASSPGVKEKLFF.

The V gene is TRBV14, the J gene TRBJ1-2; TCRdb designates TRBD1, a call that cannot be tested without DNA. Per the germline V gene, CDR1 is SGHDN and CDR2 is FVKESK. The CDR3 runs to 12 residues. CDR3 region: CASSQYWDGYTF. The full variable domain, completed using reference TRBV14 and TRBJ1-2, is EAGVTQFPSHSVIEKGQTVTLRCDPISGHDNLYWYRRVMGKEIKFLLHFVKESKQDESGMPNNRFLAERTGGTYSTLKVQPAELEDSGVYFCASSQYWDGYTFGSGTRLTVV.